A single sample gave rise to the 20 T cell receptor beta chains below, sequenced in a study of cytomegalovirus exposure and HLA in healthy donors. Here immunoSEQ multiplex PCR was the method, and the copy in TCRdb shows in-frame clones only, minus some. The profile shows about 110,000 clones, over 85% of them singletons. Specimen: PBMCs. Receptors originate from a woman aged 18-35 years in good health and CMV-seronegative.

The chain couples TRBV28 to TRBJ1-2; D is perhaps TRBD1 (5 bases). From germline, CDR1 is MDHEN and CDR2 SYDVKM. The CDR3 length is 14 residues. Trimming cost V 5 bases and J 8 bases, with 18 bases left between them. As DNA, the CDR3 is TGTGCCAGCAGTGTTGGGACTGATGATAGAGGCTACACCTTC. It is translated as CASSVGTDDRGYTF.

The CDR3 nucleotides are TGTGCCAGTGAAGGGGGAGGGGCTACCTACAATGAGCAGTTCTTC. Its protein product is CASEGGGATYNEQFF. The genes are TRBV9 and TRBJ2-1; TRBD2 might be the D (7 bases). This CDR3 region has 15 residues. CDR1 SGDLS and CDR2 YYNGEE come from the germline V gene. V lost 8 bases and J 2 bases, leaving 17 bases between the germline ends.

CDR3 DNA: TGCGCCAGCAGTGCGGGACAGCGTTCCGCTGCCCAGTACTTC. Translating gives CASSAGQRSAAQYF. The chain has TRBV10-1 and TRBJ2-5; TRBD1 aligns across 7 bases. The CDR3 length is 14 residues. Germline V CDR1 and CDR2: WNHNN, SYGVQD (reference sequence). The trim removed 4 bases at V and 9 bases at J, leaving 11 bases unmatched.

The CDR3 region is CASRDGGNEKLFF. DNA of the CDR3: TGTGCCAGCAGGGACGGGGGGAATGAAAAACTGTTTTTT. This sequence joins TRBV2 and TRBJ1-4, with D maybe TRBD1 (5 bases). Trimming shortened V by 6 bases and J by 5 bases, and 10 bases separated the two germline ends. Per germline, CDR1 SNHLY and CDR2 FYNNEI. The CDR3 loop spans 13 amino acids.

V and J are TRBV7-3 and TRBJ2-1; 7 nucleotides agree with TRBD1. V dropped 1 base and J dropped 9; count of bases not matched to a gene: 6. CDR1 is SGHTA, CDR2 FQGTGA, per germline. The CDR3 consists of 14 residues. CDR3 bases: TGTGCCAGCAGCTTAAATGGACAGGACGGTGAGCAGTTCTTC. Residues: CASSLNGQDGEQFF.

The chain couples TRBV19 to TRBJ1-1, with 9 bases matching TRBD1. The CDR3 loop spans 12 amino acids. CDR1 is LNHDA and CDR2 is SQIVND in the germline V gene (reference sequence). The J segment lost 10 bases and the V segment lost 7 bases, leaving 7 bases of the junction unmatched. The CDR3 bases are TGTGCCAGTATATACAGGGGGCTGATAGCTTTCTTT. Translating gives CASIYRGLIAFF.

This clone appeared a single time. The chain joins TRBV7-3 to TRBJ1-5; D may be TRBD1 (6 bases). Trimming pared 6 bases from V and 5 bases from J, leaving 14 bases between. This CDR3 has 14 amino acids. CDR1 and CDR2 from the germline V gene are SGHTA and FQGTGA. The CDR3 coding sequence is TGTGCCAGCAGGTACAGGGACGGGGATCAGCCCCAGCATTTT. Its protein product is CASRYRDGDQPQHF.

This chain connects TRBV5-1 to TRBJ2-3; TRBD2 matches at 11 bases. CDR3 length: 17 amino acids. Germline loops: CDR1 SGHRS, CDR2 YFSETQ. Trimming removed 2 bases from V and 0 bases from J; junction bases left unmatched: 5. CDR3 in DNA: TGCGCCAGCAGCTTCGGCACTAGCGGGGGAAGCACAGATACGCAGTATTTT. Protein sequence: CASSFGTSGGSTDTQYF.

J is TRBJ1-2 and V is TRBV28; D is possibly TRBD1 (6 bases). This CDR3 contains 13 residues. Trimming pared 6 bases from V and 6 bases from J, leaving 14 bases between. Germline assignment: CDR1 MDHEN and CDR2 SYDVKM. The CDR3 sequence: CASRGRGPDGYTF. In nucleotides, the CDR3 is TGTGCCAGCAGAGGCAGGGGACCGGATGGCTACACCTTC.

The rearrangement links TRBV12-5 to TRBJ1-1; D is uncertain. Deletions cut 2 bases from V and 4 bases from J, with 11 bases between. The CDR3 length is 14 residues. CDR1 is LGHNT, CDR2 FRNRAP, per germline. The CDR3 here is CASGLIPESTEAFF. In DNA, the CDR3 is TGTGCTAGTGGTTTGATCCCGGAGAGCACTGAAGCTTTCTTT. The complete variable domain, with remaining parts taken from reference TRBV12-5 and TRBJ1-1, reads DARVTQTPRHKVTEMGQEVTMRCQPILGHNTVFWYRQTMMQGLELLAYFRNRAPLDDSGMPKDRFSAEMPDATLATLKIQPSEPRDSAVYFCASGLIPESTEAFFGQGTRLTVV.

The chain joins TRBV5-8 to TRBJ2-7; 8 bases fit TRBD1. The CDR3 spans 13 residues. Trimming cost V 5 bases and J 3 bases; bases outside gene matches: 4. Germline V gene lookup returns CDR1 SGHTS and CDR2 YDEGEE. CDR3 DNA: TGTGCCAGCAGGGGGACAGGCAACTACGAGCAGTACTTC. It codes for CASRGTGNYEQYF.

About this clone itself: Other DNA variants within this sample encode the same CDR3. The V and J genes are TRBV27 and TRBJ2-1; D remains unclear. The CDR3 extends over 12 amino acids. Trimming removed 3 bases at V and 6 bases at J, with 6 bases between. Germline V CDR1 and CDR2: MNHEY, SMNVEV (reference sequence). CDR3 sequence (DNA): TGTGCCAGCAGTTTGCGAGGCAATGAGCAGTTCTTC. It codes for CASSLRGNEQFF.

J is TRBJ2-1 and V is TRBV7-2, with TRBD2 as a possible D gene (7 bases). The CDR3 is made up of 17 amino acids. Per germline, CDR1 SGHTA and CDR2 FQGNSA. V was cut by 5 bases and J by 5 bases, with 22 bases left in between. In DNA, the CDR3 is TGTGCCAGCAGCCAAGATCATGAGGGGGGGCTGCACAATGAGCAGTTCTTC. It codes for CASSQDHEGGLHNEQFF.

The chain carries TRBV30 and TRBJ2-2, with 7 bases lining up with TRBD1. The CDR3 runs 14 residues. With 4 bases clipped from V and 5 bases from J, the junction kept 7 bases outside the gene matches. CDR1 and CDR2 (germline): GTSNPN, SVGIG (reference sequence). The CDR3 sequence is CAWIGPRGTGELFF. The CDR3 region has the DNA TGTGCCTGGATAGGGCCCAGGGGGACCGGGGAGCTGTTTTTT.

The V and J genes are TRBV11-1 and TRBJ2-3; 10 nucleotides match TRBD1. The germline V gene has CDR1 SGHAT and CDR2 FQDESV (reference sequence). Trimming took 5 bases from V and 0 from J; bases not matched to a gene: 2. This CDR3 region has 15 residues. CDR3 DNA sequence: TGTGCCAGCAGCCAGGACAGGGGGAGCACAGATACGCAGTATTTT. Protein: CASSQDRGSTDTQYF.

The chain recombines TRBV19 with TRBJ2-7; D perhaps matches TRBD2 (6 bases). Germline CDR1 LNHDA, CDR2 SQIVND (reference sequence). This CDR3 has 13 residues. The germline V and J ends were trimmed by 7 bases and 4 bases, with 14 bases remaining between them. CDR3 in amino acids: CASNYAGTYEQYF. The CDR3 DNA is TGTGCCAGTAATTATGCGGGGACTTACGAGCAGTACTTC.

The chain is built from TRBV5-5 and TRBJ2-2, with unresolved D. Germline CDR1 reads SGHKS; CDR2 reads YYEKEE (reference sequence). The CDR3 spans 14 residues. Trimming pared 3 bases from V and 5 bases from J, leaving 11 bases between. The CDR3 is CASSSSRFTGELFF. The CDR3 DNA is TGTGCCAGCAGCTCAAGCAGGTTTACCGGGGAGCTGTTTTTT.

This chain uses TRBV7-3 with TRBJ2-7; 9 bases map to TRBD2. The CDR3 extends over 14 amino acids. CDR1 and CDR2 (germline): SGHTA, FQGTGA. The V segment lost 4 bases and the J segment 7 bases; nucleotides outside the gene matches: 8. The CDR3 DNA reads as TGTGCCAGCAGCTCTTTAGCGGGAGCGGGTGAGCAGTACTTC. It is translated as CASSSLAGAGEQYF.

This clone was found once. The V call is TRBV6-5, the J call TRBJ1-4; a possible D gene is TRBD1 (5 bases). The V end was cut by 2 bases, the J end by 7 bases, with 11 bases between. This CDR3 spans 14 amino acids. Germline V gene sequence: CDR1 MNHEY, CDR2 SVGAGI. DNA of the CDR3: TGTGCCAGCAGTTACGGGGCTTCGGGTGAAAAACTGTTTTTT. The encoded protein is CASSYGASGEKLFF.

J is TRBJ2-1 and V is TRBV9; D gene unclear. The CDR3 is 14 amino acids. CDR1 and CDR2 (germline): SGDLS, YYNGEE. The V end lost 4 bases, the J end lost 4 bases, and 12 bases lay between the germline ends. CDR3 DNA: TGTGCCAGCAGCCCGGGTAGTGGATACAATGAGCAGTTCTTC. The encoded protein is CASSPGSGYNEQFF.